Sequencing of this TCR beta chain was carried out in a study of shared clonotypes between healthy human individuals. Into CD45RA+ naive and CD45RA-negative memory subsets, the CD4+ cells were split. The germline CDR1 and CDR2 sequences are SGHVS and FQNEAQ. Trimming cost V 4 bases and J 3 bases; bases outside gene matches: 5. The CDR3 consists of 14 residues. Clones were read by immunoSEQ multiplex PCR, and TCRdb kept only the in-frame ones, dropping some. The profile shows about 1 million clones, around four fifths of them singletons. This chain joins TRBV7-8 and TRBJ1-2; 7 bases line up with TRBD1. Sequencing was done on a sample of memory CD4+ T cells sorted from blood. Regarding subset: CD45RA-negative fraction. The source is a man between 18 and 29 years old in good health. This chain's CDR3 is CASSSTDRDYGYTF. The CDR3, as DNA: TGTGCCAGCAGCTCGACCGACAGGGACTATGGCTACACCTTC.